The T cell receptor beta chain under discussion was sequenced for a study of control samples from healthy donors and cancer patients. The V end lost 7 bases, the J end lost 4 bases, and 11 bases lay between the germline ends. This CDR3 contains 13 residues. Germline V gene lookup returns CDR1 SGHTA and CDR2 FQGTGA. This clone was detected a few times. Here immunoSEQ multiplex PCR was the method, and the copy in TCRdb shows in-frame clones only, minus some. Among tens of thousands of clones listed, around 79% were seen once. This TCR was recovered from a man aged 60 to 75 with head and neck cancer. What was sequenced was PBMCs. The chain couples TRBV7-3 to TRBJ1-5; no clear D. Written as DNA, the CDR3 is TGTGCCAGCACCCGACGGTGTAATCAGCCCCAGCATTTT. It codes for CASTRRCNQPQHF.